This TCR beta chain emerged from a study of cytomegalovirus exposure and HLA in healthy donors. The V gene lost 5 bases and the J gene lost 2 bases, with 18 bases spanning the gap. From germline, CDR1 is SEHNR and CDR2 FQNEAQ (reference sequence). This CDR3 has 16 amino acids. A word on this clone: Its matching antigen is unknown.

Findings and caveats of the study: Researchers left out some V segments, among them TRBV6-2 and TRBV6-3, as indistinguishable.

Amplification used 60 Vbeta primers and 13 Jbeta primers. Sequencing used immunoSEQ multiplex PCR; TCRdb keeps in-frame clones, though not all of them. The sample has tens of thousands of clones. Sequenced: PBMCs. This rearrangement joins TRBV7-9 to TRBJ1-1, with a weak D call TRBD1 (5 bases). This sequence was found in a man aged 18 to 30 in good health and CMV-seropositive. CDR3 amino acids: CASSPRQPGGNTEAFF. CDR3 nucleotides: TGTGCCAGCAGCCCCCGCCAACCCGGGGGAAACACTGAAGCTTTCTTT.